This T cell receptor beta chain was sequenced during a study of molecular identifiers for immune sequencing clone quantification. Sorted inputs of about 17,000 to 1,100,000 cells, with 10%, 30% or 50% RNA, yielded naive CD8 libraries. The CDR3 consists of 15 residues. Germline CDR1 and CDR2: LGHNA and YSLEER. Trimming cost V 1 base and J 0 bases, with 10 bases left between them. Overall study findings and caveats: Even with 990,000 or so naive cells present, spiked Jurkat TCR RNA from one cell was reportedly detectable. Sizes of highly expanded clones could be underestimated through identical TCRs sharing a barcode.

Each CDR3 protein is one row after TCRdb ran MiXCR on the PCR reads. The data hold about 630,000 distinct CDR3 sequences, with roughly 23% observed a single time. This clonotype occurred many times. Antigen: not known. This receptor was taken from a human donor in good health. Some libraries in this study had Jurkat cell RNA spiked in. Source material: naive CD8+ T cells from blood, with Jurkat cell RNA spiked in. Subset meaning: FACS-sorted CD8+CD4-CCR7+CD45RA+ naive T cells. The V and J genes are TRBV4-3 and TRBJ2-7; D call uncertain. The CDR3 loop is CASSQGERSSYEQYF. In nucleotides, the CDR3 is TGCGCCAGCAGCCAAGGAGAGAGGAGCTCCTACGAGCAGTACTTC.